Listed below are T cell receptor beta chains from one sample, sequenced in a study of CD8 T cells in ankylosing spondylitis. TCRdb processed the 5' RACE reads anew with MiXCR; each CDR3 protein has one entry. The sample contains fewer than 550,000 distinct CDR3 sequences, 5.3% of which appear only once. The material sequenced was blood, either unsorted or a sorted T cell fraction (not recorded which). Every receptor here comes from a male donor with ankylosing spondylitis. Each CDR3 is given with its conserved first and last residue. The order of the fields is D gene, V gene, J gene, clone size, CDR3 DNA, CDR3 protein. D genes are given only for firm matches. Only part of the rows carry a size: once, few, many, or a class if the clone is expanded.

d_call: -
v_call: TRBV6-2/TRBV6-3
j_call: TRBJ1-4
clone_size: few
cdr3_nt: TGTGCCAGCAGGAAACAGGGATTCGTCGAAAAACTGTTTTTT
cdr3_aa: CASRKQGFVEKLFF

d_call: -
v_call: TRBV6-5
j_call: TRBJ2-7
clone_size: -
cdr3_nt: TGTGCCAGCAGTTTCAAGGGGGTCTCCTACGAGCAGTACTTC
cdr3_aa: CASSFKGVSYEQYF

d_call: -
v_call: TRBV9
j_call: TRBJ2-7
clone_size: many
cdr3_nt: TGTGCCAGCAGCGTAGACATCTCCTACGAGCAGTACTTC
cdr3_aa: CASSVDISYEQYF

d_call: -
v_call: TRBV14
j_call: TRBJ1-1
clone_size: many
cdr3_nt: TGTGCCAGTCGGGGCGGGGAGGGAACTGAAGCTTTCTTT
cdr3_aa: CASRGGEGTEAFF

d_call: -
v_call: TRBV28
j_call: TRBJ1-1
clone_size: many
cdr3_nt: TGTGCCAGCGCTCCGGCAGGGGTGGGCACTGAAGCTTTCTTT
cdr3_aa: CASAPAGVGTEAFF

d_call: TRBD1
v_call: TRBV27
j_call: TRBJ2-7
clone_size: many
cdr3_nt: TGTGCCAGCAGTTGGGTCGGGACAGAGGGCTACGAGCAGTACTTC
cdr3_aa: CASSWVGTEGYEQYF

d_call: TRBD1
v_call: TRBV10-3
j_call: TRBJ1-1
clone_size: many
cdr3_nt: TGTGCCGCCCACAGGGGGATGAACACTGAAGCTTTCTTT
cdr3_aa: CAAHRGMNTEAFF

d_call: -
v_call: TRBV4-2
j_call: TRBJ2-2
clone_size: many
cdr3_nt: TGTGCCAGCTCGGACATAAACACCGGGGAGCTGTTTTTT
cdr3_aa: CASSDINTGELFF

d_call: TRBD1
v_call: TRBV7-9
j_call: TRBJ2-3
clone_size: many
cdr3_nt: TGTGCCAGCGGGACAGTGCAGGCAGATACGCAGTATTTT
cdr3_aa: CASGTVQADTQYF

d_call: -
v_call: TRBV20-1
j_call: TRBJ2-1
clone_size: many
cdr3_nt: TGCAGTGCTAGCCCAGGATATGAGCAGTTCTTC
cdr3_aa: CSASPGYEQFF

d_call: -
v_call: TRBV5-1
j_call: TRBJ2-7
clone_size: many
cdr3_nt: TGCGCCAGCAGCTTCGACTTCCCCTCCTACGAGCAGTACTTC
cdr3_aa: CASSFDFPSYEQYF

d_call: -
v_call: TRBV7-2
j_call: TRBJ2-7
clone_size: -
cdr3_nt: TGTGCCAGCAGCTTGGGGGGGGGCGCAACTTACGAGCAGTACTTC
cdr3_aa: CASSLGGGATYEQYF

d_call: -
v_call: TRBV6-5
j_call: TRBJ2-7
clone_size: -
cdr3_nt: TGTGCCAGCAGTTACTCCCCGCTCGGAACCTACGAGCAGTACTTC
cdr3_aa: CASSYSPLGTYEQYF

d_call: TRBD2
v_call: TRBV18
j_call: TRBJ2-6
clone_size: many
cdr3_nt: TGTGCCACCTCGGGAGGCCCTAACTCTGGGGCCAACGTCCTGACTTTC
cdr3_aa: CATSGGPNSGANVLTF

d_call: TRBD1
v_call: TRBV11-1
j_call: TRBJ1-6
clone_size: few
cdr3_nt: TGTGCCAGCAGCGTAAAGTCTCTTGGTTGGACAGGGCCCGACGCACCCCTCCACTTT
cdr3_aa: CASSVKSLGWTGPDAPLHF

d_call: -
v_call: TRBV5-1
j_call: TRBJ2-5
clone_size: many
cdr3_nt: TGCGCCAGCAGCTCAGGAGGACCGCAGTACCAAGAGACCCAGTACTTC
cdr3_aa: CASSSGGPQYQETQYF